The T cell receptor beta chain under discussion was sequenced for a study of blood T cell repertoires in COVID-19. In the study overall: Acute and convalescent COVID-19 specimens originated in the United States, Italy and Spain.

This CDR3 has 15 amino acids. Trimming took 2 bases from V and 1 from J; bases not matched to a gene: 1. Germline CDR1 is SGHRS and CDR2 is YFSETQ. In the study's own analysis: Amplified reference gene primers provided the basis for estimating nucleated cell counts. Produced via immunoSEQ multiplex PCR; TCRdb's table is partial and in-frame only. V, J and clone size reflect that table, while D and trimming were determined from the DNA. The data hold about 110,000 clones, with 71% observed a single time. The material sequenced was peripheral blood. The V gene is TRBV5-1, the J gene TRBJ2-2, with 8 bases lining up with TRBD1. The source of this sequence is a woman aged 40 to 49 with acute or convalescent COVID-19. CDR3 sequence: CASSFGQGNTGELFF. The CDR3 DNA sequence: TGCGCCAGCAGCTTTGGACAGGGGAACACCGGGGAGCTGTTTTTT.